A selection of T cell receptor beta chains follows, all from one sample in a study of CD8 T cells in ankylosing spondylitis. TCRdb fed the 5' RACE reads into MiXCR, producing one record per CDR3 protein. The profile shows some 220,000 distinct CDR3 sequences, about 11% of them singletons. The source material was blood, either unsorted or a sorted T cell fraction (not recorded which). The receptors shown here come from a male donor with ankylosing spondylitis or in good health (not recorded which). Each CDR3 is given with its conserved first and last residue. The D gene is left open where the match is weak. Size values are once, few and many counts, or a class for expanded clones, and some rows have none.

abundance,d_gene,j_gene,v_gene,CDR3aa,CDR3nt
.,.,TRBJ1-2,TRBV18,CASSADVSYGYTF,TGTGCCAGCTCAGCGGACGTGAGCTATGGCTACACCTTC
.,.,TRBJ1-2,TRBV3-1,CASSPLDSVNLYGYTF,TGTGCCAGCAGTCCCTTGGACAGCGTGAATCTCTATGGCTACACCTTC
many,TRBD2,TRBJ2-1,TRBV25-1,CASSELTSGSRNEQFF,TGTGCCAGCAGTGAATTAACTAGCGGGAGTCGCAATGAGCAGTTCTTC
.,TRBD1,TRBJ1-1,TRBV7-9,CASSPPGTGDPEAFF,TGTGCCAGCAGCCCTCCCGGGACAGGGGACCCTGAAGCTTTCTTT
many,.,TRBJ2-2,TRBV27,CASSFSTGNAGELFF,TGTGCCAGCAGTTTTTCTACAGGGAACGCCGGGGAGCTGTTTTTT
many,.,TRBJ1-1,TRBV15,CATSRDGLVNTEAFF,TGTGCCACCAGCAGAGATGGATTGGTGAACACTGAAGCTTTCTTT
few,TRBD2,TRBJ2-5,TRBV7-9,CASSLVGGAPPETQYF,TGTGCCAGCAGCTTAGTCGGGGGGGCCCCCCCAGAGACCCAGTACTTC
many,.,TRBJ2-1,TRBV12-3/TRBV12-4,CASRNDRLSSYNEQFF,TGTGCCAGCAGAAACGACAGGCTTAGCTCCTACAATGAGCAGTTCTTC
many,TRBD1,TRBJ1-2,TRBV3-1,CASSPTDREFNYGYTF,TGTGCCAGCAGCCCCACGGACAGGGAGTTTAACTATGGCTACACCTTC
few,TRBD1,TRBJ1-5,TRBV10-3,CAISEAGGYSNQPQHF,TGTGCCATCAGTGAGGCAGGGGGCTATAGCAATCAGCCCCAGCATTTT
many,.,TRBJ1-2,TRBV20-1,CSARDPEGVGYTF,TGCAGTGCTCGCGACCCGGAGGGGGTAGGCTACACCTTC
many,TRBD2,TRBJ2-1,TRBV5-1,CASNLAGVDNEQFF,TGCGCCAGCAACCTAGCGGGAGTTGATAATGAGCAGTTCTTC
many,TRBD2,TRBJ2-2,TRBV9,CASSFSGTNTGELFF,TGTGCCAGCAGCTTTAGCGGGACGAACACCGGGGAGCTGTTTTTT
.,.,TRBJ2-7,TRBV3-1,CASSSLGATSYEQYF,TGTGCCAGCAGCTCGCTCGGGGCAACCTCCTACGAGCAGTACTTC
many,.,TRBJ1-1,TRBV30,CAWSMNTEAFF,TGTGCCTGGAGTATGAACACTGAAGCTTTCTTT
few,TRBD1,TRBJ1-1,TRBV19,CASSQGGSRTEAFF,TGTGCCAGTAGTCAGGGGGGGAGTCGAACTGAAGCTTTCTTT
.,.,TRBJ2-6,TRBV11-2,CASSLVLFAGANVLTF,TGTGCCAGCAGCTTAGTTCTCTTTGCTGGGGCCAACGTCCTGACTTTC
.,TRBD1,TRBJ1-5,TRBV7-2,CASSLAGQHSNQPQHF,TGTGCCAGCAGCTTAGCGGGACAGCATAGCAATCAGCCCCAGCATTTT
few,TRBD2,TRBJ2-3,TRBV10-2,CASSKGLAGGSSTDTQYF,TGCGCCAGCAGCAAGGGACTAGCGGGGGGGTCTAGCACAGATACGCAGTATTTT
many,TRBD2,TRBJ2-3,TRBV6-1,CASPPSGGAIPQYF,TGTGCCAGCCCTCCTAGCGGGGGGGCGATCCCGCAGTATTTT
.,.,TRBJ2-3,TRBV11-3,CASSSTRVEDTQYF,TGTGCCAGCAGCTCGACGAGGGTGGAAGATACGCAGTATTTT
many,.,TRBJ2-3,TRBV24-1,CATSPGRTSITDTQYF,TGTGCCACCAGTCCGGGACGGACTTCGATCACAGATACGCAGTATTTT
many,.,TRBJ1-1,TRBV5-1,CASSLSAGSEAFF,TGCGCCAGCAGCTTGTCGGCAGGGAGTGAAGCTTTCTTT
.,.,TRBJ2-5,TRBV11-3,CASSLGQIQETQYF,TGTGCCAGCAGCCTCGGACAGATACAAGAGACCCAGTACTTC
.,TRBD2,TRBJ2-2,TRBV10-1,CASSMVSTSGRAVTGELFF,TGCGCCAGCAGCATGGTATCGACTAGCGGGAGAGCGGTCACCGGGGAGCTGTTTTTT
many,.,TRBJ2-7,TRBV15,CATSRDNGYEQYF,TGTGCCACCAGCAGAGATAATGGCTACGAGCAGTACTTC
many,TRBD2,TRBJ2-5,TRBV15,CATSRDGVAGVQETQYF,TGTGCCACCAGCAGAGATGGGGTAGCGGGGGTCCAAGAGACCCAGTACTTC
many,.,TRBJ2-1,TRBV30,CAWNSGVGELAPRYEQFF,TGTGCCTGGAATTCGGGGGTTGGGGAACTAGCTCCAAGATATGAGCAGTTCTTC
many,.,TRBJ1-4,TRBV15,CATSTLGEKLFF,TGTGCCACCAGCACCCTAGGGGAAAAACTGTTTTTT
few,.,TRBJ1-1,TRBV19,CASSIVVGTEAFF,TGTGCCAGTAGTATTGTGGTCGGCACTGAAGCTTTCTTT
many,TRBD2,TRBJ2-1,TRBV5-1,CASMPGLAEREQFF,TGCGCCAGCATGCCGGGACTAGCAGAAAGGGAGCAGTTCTTC
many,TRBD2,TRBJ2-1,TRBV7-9,CASSVVAGLVYNEQFF,TGTGCCAGCAGCGTTGTAGCGGGTCTCGTTTACAATGAGCAGTTCTTC
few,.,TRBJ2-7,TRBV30,CAWSVVVDEQYF,TGTGCCTGGAGTGTGGTGGTGGACGAGCAGTACTTC